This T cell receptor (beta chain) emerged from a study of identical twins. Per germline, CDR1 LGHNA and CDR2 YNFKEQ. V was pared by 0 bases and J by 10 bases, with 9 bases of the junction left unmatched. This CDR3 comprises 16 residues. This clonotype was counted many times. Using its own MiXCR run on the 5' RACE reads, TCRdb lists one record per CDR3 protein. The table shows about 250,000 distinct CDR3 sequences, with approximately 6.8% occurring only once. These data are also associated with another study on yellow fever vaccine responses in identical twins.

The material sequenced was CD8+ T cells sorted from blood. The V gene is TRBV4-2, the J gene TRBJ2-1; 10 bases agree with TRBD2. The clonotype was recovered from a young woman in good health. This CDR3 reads CASSQDGSGGAGEQFF. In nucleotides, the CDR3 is TGTGCCAGCAGCCAAGATGGCAGCGGGGGGGCCGGGGAGCAGTTCTTC.